This T cell receptor beta chain was recovered during a study of T-cell memory formation after mild COVID-19. Each CDR3 protein is one row after TCRdb ran MiXCR on the 5' RACE reads. Among 300,000 to 350,000 distinct CDR3 sequences listed, less than 20% were seen once. The length of the CDR3 is 14 residues. Germline loops: CDR1 SGHTA, CDR2 FQGNSA. Trimming cost V 1 base and J 6 bases, with 10 bases left between them. Sequencing input: PBMCs or a T cell subset sorted from them (not recorded which). The chain has TRBV7-2 and TRBJ2-1; D may be TRBD1 (5 bases). This clonotype was obtained from a man aged 18 to 29 who had mild COVID-19 (a few samples of this study predate the infection). Cell type and time point are not known. The CDR3 region is CASSLGGRANEQFF. The DNA for the CDR3 is TGTGCCAGCAGCTTAGGGGGCAGGGCCAATGAGCAGTTCTTC.